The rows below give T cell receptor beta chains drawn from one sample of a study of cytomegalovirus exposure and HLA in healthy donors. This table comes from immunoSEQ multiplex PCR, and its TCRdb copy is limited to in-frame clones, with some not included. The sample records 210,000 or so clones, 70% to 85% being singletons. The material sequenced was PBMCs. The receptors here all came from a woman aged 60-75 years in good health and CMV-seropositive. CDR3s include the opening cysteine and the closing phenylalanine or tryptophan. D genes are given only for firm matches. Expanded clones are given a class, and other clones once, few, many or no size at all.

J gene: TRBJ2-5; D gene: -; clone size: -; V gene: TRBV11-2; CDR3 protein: CASSLGSGANQETQYF; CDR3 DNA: TGTGCCAGCAGCTTAGGATCAGGGGCTAACCAAGAGACCCAGTACTTC
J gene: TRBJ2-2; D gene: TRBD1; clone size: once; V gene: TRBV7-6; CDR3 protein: CASSAGQGGAGGELFF; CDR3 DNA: TGTGCCAGCAGCGCCGGACAGGGAGGAGCAGGCGGGGAGCTGTTTTTT
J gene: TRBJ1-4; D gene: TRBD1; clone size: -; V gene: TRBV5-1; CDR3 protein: CASSLEQGITEKLFF; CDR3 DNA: TGCGCCAGCAGCTTGGAACAGGGGATTACAGAAAAACTGTTTTTT
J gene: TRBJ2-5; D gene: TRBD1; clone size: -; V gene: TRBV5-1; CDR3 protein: CASSLETGAETQYF; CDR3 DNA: TGCGCCAGCAGCTTGGAGACAGGGGCGGAGACCCAGTACTTC
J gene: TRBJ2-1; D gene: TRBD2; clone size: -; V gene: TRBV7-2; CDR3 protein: CASSLGILAGGSNEQFF; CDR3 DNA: TGTGCCAGCAGCTTAGGAATACTAGCGGGGGGGAGCAATGAGCAGTTCTTC
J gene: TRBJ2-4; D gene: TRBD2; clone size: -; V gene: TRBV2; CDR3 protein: CASSVGSGSLIQYF; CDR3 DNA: TGTGCCAGCAGTGTGGGTAGCGGGAGTTTGATTCAGTACTTC
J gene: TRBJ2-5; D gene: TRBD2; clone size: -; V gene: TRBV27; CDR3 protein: CASSLERAGGPVETQYF; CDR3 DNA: TGTGCCAGCAGTTTAGAGCGAGCGGGGGGGCCAGTTGAGACCCAGTACTTC
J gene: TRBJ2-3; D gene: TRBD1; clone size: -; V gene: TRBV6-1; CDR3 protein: CASSLRQGSTDTQYF; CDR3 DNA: TGTGCCAGCAGTTTACGACAGGGGAGCACAGATACGCAGTATTTT
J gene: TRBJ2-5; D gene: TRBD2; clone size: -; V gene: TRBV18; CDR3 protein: CASSPPGLAYSETQYF; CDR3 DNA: TGTGCCAGCTCACCACCGGGACTAGCTTATTCGGAGACCCAGTACTTC
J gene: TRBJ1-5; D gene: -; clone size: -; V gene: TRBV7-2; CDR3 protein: CASRIAAQGGEPQHF; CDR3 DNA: TGTGCCAGCAGAATAGCCGCACAGGGTGGAGAGCCCCAGCATTTT
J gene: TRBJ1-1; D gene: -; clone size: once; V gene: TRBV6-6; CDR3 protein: CASSYPPGGSEAFF; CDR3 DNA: TGTGCCAGCAGTTACCCCCCGGGAGGTAGTGAAGCTTTCTTT
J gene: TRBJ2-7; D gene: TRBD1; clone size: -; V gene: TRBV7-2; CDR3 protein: CASSRDRGPYEQYF; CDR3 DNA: TGTGCCAGCAGCCGGGACAGGGGGCCCTACGAGCAGTACTTC
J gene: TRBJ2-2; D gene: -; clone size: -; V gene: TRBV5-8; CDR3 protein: CASRPTGTNSGELFF; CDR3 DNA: TGTGCCAGCAGACCCACCGGGACAAATTCCGGGGAGCTGTTTTTT
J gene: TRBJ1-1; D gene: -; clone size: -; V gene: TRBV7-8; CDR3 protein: CASSLVGHLNTEAFF; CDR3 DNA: TGTGCCAGCAGCTTAGTGGGACACCTGAACACTGAAGCTTTCTTT
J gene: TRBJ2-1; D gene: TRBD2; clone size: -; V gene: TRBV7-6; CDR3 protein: CASTLGSPGGNEQFF; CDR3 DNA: TGTGCCAGCACCTTGGGGTCCCCGGGGGGAAATGAGCAGTTCTTC
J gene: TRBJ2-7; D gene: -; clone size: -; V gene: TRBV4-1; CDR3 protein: CASSQESGGAYEQYF; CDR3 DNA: TGCGCCAGCAGCCAAGAGTCGGGGGGCGCCTACGAGCAGTACTTC
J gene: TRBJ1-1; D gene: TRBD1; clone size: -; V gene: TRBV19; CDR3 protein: CASSEGGRLSGFF; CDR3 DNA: TGTGCCAGTTCCGAAGGGGGCAGGTTAAGCGGTTTCTTT
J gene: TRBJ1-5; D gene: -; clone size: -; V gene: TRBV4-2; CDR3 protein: CASSQGEGQGSNQPQHF; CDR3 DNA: TGTGCCAGCAGCCAAGGGGAGGGGCAAGGTAGCAATCAGCCCCAGCATTTT
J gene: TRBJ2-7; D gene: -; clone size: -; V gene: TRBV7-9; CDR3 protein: CASSLQGQQYF; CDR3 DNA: TGTGCCAGCAGCTTACAGGGGCAGCAGTACTTC
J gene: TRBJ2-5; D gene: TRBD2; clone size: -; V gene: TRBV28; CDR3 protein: CASRSGTSSYTETQYF; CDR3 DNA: TGTGCCAGCAGATCCGGGACTAGCTCCTACACGGAGACCCAGTACTTC
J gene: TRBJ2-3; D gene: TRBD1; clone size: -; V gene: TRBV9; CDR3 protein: CASSPRDRSTDTQYF; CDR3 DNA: TGTGCCAGCAGCCCCCGGGACAGAAGCACAGATACGCAGTATTTT
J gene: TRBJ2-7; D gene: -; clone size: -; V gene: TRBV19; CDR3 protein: CASSIAGQLTYEQYF; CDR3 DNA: TGTGCCAGTAGTATAGCTGGACAGCTTACCTACGAGCAGTACTTC
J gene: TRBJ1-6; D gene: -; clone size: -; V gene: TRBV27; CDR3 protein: CASSNQGLYNSPLHF; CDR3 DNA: TGTGCCAGCAGTAACCAGGGCTTATATAATTCACCCCTCCACTTT
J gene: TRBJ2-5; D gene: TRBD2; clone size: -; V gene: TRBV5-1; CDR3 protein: CASSFSGGETQYF; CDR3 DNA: TGCGCCAGCAGCTTCAGCGGGGGCGAGACCCAGTACTTC
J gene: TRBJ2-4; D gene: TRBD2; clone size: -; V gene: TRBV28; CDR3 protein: CASSSWAGGNIQYF; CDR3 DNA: TGTGCCAGCAGTTCGTGGGCGGGAGGAAACATTCAGTACTTC
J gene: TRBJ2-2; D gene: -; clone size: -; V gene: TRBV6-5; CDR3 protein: CASRRRGFTGELFF; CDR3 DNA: TGTGCCAGCCGTCGGCGGGGATTCACCGGGGAGCTGTTTTTT
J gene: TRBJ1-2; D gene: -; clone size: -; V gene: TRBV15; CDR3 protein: CATSRDPGRGYTF; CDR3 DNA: TGTGCCACCAGCAGAGATCCCGGGAGGGGCTACACCTTC
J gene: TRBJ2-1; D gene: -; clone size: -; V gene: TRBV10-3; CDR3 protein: CAIGSRVEGEQFF; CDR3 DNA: TGTGCCATCGGTAGCCGGGTCGAGGGTGAGCAGTTCTTC
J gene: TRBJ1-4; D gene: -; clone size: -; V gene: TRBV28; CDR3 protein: CASSQRREKLFF; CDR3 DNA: TGTGCCAGCAGCCAGAGGAGGGAAAAACTGTTTTTT
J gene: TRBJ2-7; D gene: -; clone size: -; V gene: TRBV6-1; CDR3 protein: CASGTYEQYF; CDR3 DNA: TGTGCCAGCGGTACCTACGAGCAGTACTTC
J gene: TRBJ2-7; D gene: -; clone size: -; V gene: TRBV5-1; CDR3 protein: CASSLDIVEQYF; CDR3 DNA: TGCGCCAGCAGCTTGGACATCGTCGAGCAGTACTTC
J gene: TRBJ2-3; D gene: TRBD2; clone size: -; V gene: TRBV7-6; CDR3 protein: CASTLSGVSTDTQYF; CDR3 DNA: TGTGCCAGCACCCTAAGCGGGGTTAGCACAGATACGCAGTATTTT
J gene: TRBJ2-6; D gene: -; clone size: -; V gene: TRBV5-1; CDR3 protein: CASSAGRDSGANVLTF; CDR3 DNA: TGCGCCAGCAGCGCGGGACGTGACTCTGGGGCCAACGTCCTGACTTTC
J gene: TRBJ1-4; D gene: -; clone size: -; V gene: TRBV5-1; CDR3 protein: CASSLAAANNEKLFF; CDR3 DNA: TGCGCCAGCAGCTTGGCTGCGGCAAATAATGAAAAACTGTTTTTT
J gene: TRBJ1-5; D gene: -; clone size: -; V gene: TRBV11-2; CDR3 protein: CASSLRGSQPQHF; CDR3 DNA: TGTGCCAGCAGCTTAAGAGGAAGTCAGCCCCAGCATTTT
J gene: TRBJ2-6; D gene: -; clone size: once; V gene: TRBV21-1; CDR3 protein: CASSKAISGANVLTF; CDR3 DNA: TGTGCCAGCAGCAAAGCTATTTCTGGGGCCAACGTCCTGACTTTC
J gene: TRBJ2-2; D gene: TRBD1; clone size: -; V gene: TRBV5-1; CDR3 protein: CASSLAAQGATGELFF; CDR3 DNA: TGCGCCAGCAGCTTGGCCGCACAGGGGGCGACCGGGGAGCTGTTTTTT
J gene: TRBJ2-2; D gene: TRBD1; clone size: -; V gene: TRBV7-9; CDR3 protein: CASSYGTGDTGELFF; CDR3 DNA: TGTGCCAGCAGCTACGGGACAGGGGACACCGGGGAGCTGTTTTTT
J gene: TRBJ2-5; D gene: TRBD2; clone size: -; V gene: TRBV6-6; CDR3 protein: CASRDGTSGPLTQYF; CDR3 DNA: TGTGCCAGCAGGGACGGGACTAGCGGTCCACTGACCCAGTACTTC
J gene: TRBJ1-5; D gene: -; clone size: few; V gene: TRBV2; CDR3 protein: CASSVQGNQPQHF; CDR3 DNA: TGTGCCAGCAGTGTCCAGGGCAATCAGCCCCAGCATTTT
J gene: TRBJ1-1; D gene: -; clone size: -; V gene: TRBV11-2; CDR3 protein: CASSAQGVMNTEAFF; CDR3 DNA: TGTGCCAGCAGCGCCCAAGGGGTTATGAACACTGAAGCTTTCTTT
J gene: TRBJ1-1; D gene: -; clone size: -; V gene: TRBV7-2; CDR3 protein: CASSSPSRGNTEAFF; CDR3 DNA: TGTGCCAGCAGCTCCCCCTCCAGGGGAAACACTGAAGCTTTCTTT
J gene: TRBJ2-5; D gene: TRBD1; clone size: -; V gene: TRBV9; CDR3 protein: CASSVQGAYGETQYF; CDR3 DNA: TGTGCCAGCAGCGTTCAGGGGGCTTACGGAGAGACCCAGTACTTC
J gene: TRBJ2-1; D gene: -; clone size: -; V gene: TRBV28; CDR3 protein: CASRHYNEQFF; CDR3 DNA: TGTGCCAGCAGACATTACAATGAGCAGTTCTTC
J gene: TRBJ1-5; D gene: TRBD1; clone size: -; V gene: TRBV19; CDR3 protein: CASSQGQGGNQPQHF; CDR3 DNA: TGTGCCAGTAGTCAGGGACAGGGAGGCAATCAGCCCCAGCATTTT
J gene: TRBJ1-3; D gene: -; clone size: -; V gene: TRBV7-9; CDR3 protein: CASSLSRAGNTIYF; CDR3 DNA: TGTGCCAGCAGCTTATCGAGGGCTGGAAACACCATATATTTT
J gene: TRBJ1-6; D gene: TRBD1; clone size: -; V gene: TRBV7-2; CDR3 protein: CASSPRPDRVTSPLHF; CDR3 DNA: TGTGCCAGCAGCCCAAGGCCGGACAGGGTAACTTCACCCCTCCACTTT
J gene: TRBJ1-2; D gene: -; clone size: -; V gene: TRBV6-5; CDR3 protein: CASSLGPRPEGGYTF; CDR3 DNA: TGTGCCAGCAGTTTAGGACCCCGGCCCGAGGGAGGCTACACCTTC
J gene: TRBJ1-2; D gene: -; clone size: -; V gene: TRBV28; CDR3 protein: CASSLGGGAGGYTF; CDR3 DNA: TGTGCCAGCAGTTTAGGGGGGGGCGCCGGTGGCTACACCTTC
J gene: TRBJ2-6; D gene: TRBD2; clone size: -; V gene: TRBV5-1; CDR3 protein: CASAPPGGSGANVLTF; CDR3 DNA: TGCGCCAGCGCCCCCCCGGGGGGCTCTGGGGCCAACGTCCTGACTTTC
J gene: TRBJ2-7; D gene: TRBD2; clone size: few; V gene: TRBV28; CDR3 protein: CASTGLAGTPRYEQYF; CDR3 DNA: TGTGCCAGCACAGGACTAGCGGGGACACCTCGCTACGAGCAGTACTTC
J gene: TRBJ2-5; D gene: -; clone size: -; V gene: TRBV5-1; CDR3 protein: CASSELGGGSETQYF; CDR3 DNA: TGCGCCAGCAGCGAGCTTGGCGGTGGATCAGAGACCCAGTACTTC
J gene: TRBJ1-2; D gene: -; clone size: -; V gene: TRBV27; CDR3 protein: CASSSPRANYGYTF; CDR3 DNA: TGTGCCAGCAGTAGCCCGAGGGCCAACTATGGCTACACCTTC
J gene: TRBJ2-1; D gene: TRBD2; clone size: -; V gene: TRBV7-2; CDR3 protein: CASSLSSGSVNEQFF; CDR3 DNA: TGTGCCAGCAGTCTTTCTAGCGGGAGTGTAAATGAGCAGTTCTTC